The clone carrying this T cell receptor beta chain was seen only a few times. The data were obtained in a study of T cells after somatic rescue of genetic block. Libraries were prepared by immunoSEQ multiplex PCR; TCRdb keeps only in-frame clonotypes and omits some of them. Of some 90,000 clones listed, about nine tenths are singletons. Looked up from germline, CDR1 is SGHKS and CDR2 is YYEKEE (reference sequence). V lost 10 bases to trimming and J lost 0 bases, with 18 bases between them. This CDR3 is 15 amino acids long. This clonotype was obtained from a woman under 30. The sequencing input was peripheral blood mononuclear cells (PBMCs). The rearrangement joins TRBV5-5 to TRBJ2-3; unclear D gene. The CDR3 is CAWTTTPTSTDTQYF. In DNA form, the CDR3 reads TGTGCCTGGACGACAACACCTACTAGCACAGATACGCAGTATTTT.